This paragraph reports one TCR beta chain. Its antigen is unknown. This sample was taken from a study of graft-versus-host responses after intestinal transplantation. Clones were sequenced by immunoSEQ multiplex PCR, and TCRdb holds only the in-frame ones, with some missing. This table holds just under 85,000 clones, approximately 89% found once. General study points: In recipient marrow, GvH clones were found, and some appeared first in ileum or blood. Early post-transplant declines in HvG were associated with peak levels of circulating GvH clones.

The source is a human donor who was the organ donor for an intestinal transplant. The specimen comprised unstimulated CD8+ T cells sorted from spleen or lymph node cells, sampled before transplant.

The CDR3 loop reads CASSYRDLNTGELFF. For the CDR3, the DNA is TGCGCCAGCAGCTACAGGGATTTGAACACCGGGGAGCTGTTTTTT. V gene TRBV4-1 combines with J gene TRBJ2-2, with D possibly TRBD1 on 6 matching bases. The CDR3 loop spans 15 amino acids. Between the trimmed V and J ends, which lost 5 bases and 1 base, there was a span of 11 bases. Germline-derived CDR1 and CDR2 are MGHRA and YSYEKL.